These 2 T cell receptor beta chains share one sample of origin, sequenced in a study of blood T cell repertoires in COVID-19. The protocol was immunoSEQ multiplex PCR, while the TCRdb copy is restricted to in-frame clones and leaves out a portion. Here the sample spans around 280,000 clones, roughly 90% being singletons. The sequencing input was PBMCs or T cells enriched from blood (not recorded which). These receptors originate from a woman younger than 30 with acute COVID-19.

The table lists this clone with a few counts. The CDR3: CASSEAVGAGEEQFF. The CDR3 region has the DNA TGTGCCAGCAGTGAAGCAGTTGGGGCAGGTGAGGAGCAGTTCTTC. This chain joins TRBV6-1 and TRBJ2-1, with D perhaps TRBD1 (5 bases). V was pared by 0 bases and J by 10 bases, with 16 bases between. Per germline, CDR1 MNHNS and CDR2 SASEGT. The CDR3 loop spans 15 amino acids.

The CDR3 is CASSLFWGPNEKLFF. The CDR3 DNA is TGTGCCAGCAGTTTATTTTGGGGGCCTAATGAAAAACTGTTTTTT. J is TRBJ1-4 and V is TRBV27; D possibly corresponds to TRBD1 (6 bases). Looked up from germline, CDR1 is MNHEY and CDR2 is SMNVEV (reference sequence). Trimming stripped 1 base from V and 3 bases from J, with 9 bases between. The CDR3 extends over 15 amino acids.